These 30 T cell receptor beta chains were sequenced from one sample in a study of response to subunit inactivated influenza vaccine. MiXCR was run by TCRdb on the RT-PCR reads, yielding one entry per CDR3 protein. The table lists some 540,000 distinct CDR3 sequences, roughly 25% of them singletons. These same data were also listed under a study on T cells expressing NK-cell markers. That work adds: 5'RACE template switching with UMIs generated TCR beta cDNA.

This sample comprised CD4+ T cells sorted from PBMCs, obtained roughly 12 days after vaccination. The receptors derive from a man aged 45-65 years who received an inactivated influenza vaccine.

This chain connects TRBV14 to TRBJ2-5; maybe TRBD1 (6 bases). Germline V CDR1 and CDR2: SGHDN, FVKESK. V lost 3 bases, J lost 5 bases, and 19 bases lay in between. This CDR3 comprises 16 residues. CDR3 loop: CASSHLTGGRGETQYF. The CDR3 DNA sequence: TGTGCCAGCAGCCACTTGACAGGCGGCCGTGGCGAGACCCAGTACTTC.

This clonotype was observed a few times. The chain carries TRBV6-1 and TRBJ2-1; 15 bases fit TRBD2. Germline lookup yields CDR1 MNHNS and CDR2 SASEGT. Trimming cost V 6 bases and J 0 bases; bases outside gene matches: 6. CDR3 length equals 18 residues. This CDR3 reads CASRGGTSGRSSYNEQFF. CDR3 DNA sequence: TGTGCCAGCAGGGGAGGGACTAGCGGGAGGAGCTCCTACAATGAGCAGTTCTTC.

This clonotype was seen ten or more times. This chain links TRBV12-3 or TRBV12-4 with TRBJ1-5; a weak D match, TRBD1 (5 bases). With 2 bases removed from V and 1 base from J, the gap between germline ends came to 9 bases. CDR3 length: 15 amino acids. The CDR3 sequence: CASSLTGGSNQPQHF. CDR3 nucleotides: TGTGCCAGCAGTTTAACGGGGGGAAGCAATCAGCCCCAGCATTTT.

This clonotype was detected a few times. The chain uses TRBV5-1 and TRBJ1-1; 7 bases are shared with TRBD1. Germline-derived CDR1 and CDR2 are SGHRS and YFSETQ. The CDR3 runs to 15 residues. V was pared by 4 bases and J by 2 bases, with 8 bases of the junction left unmatched. CDR3 coding DNA: TGCGCCAGCAGCACCGGGCCAGGGGGTAACACTGAAGCTTTCTTT. Translation: CASSTGPGGNTEAFF.

This clonotype was counted only a few times. The chain uses TRBV14 and TRBJ2-4; 9 nucleotides line up with TRBD1. CDR3 length: 17 residues. V gave up 6 bases and J gave up 9 bases; unmatched junction bases: 18. The V gene's germline CDR1 is SGHDN and CDR2 FVKESK. Here the CDR3 DNA reads TGTGCCAGCAGGACTAGCCGGGACAGGGTTGATATGGGCATTCAGTACTTC. Translation: CASRTSRDRVDMGIQYF.

V and J are TRBV6-2 or TRBV6-3 and TRBJ2-7; D ambiguous. Germline V CDR1 and CDR2: MNHEY, SVGEGT. V lost 2 bases, J lost 4 bases, and 12 bases lay in between. The CDR3 length is 14 residues. The CDR3 region has the DNA TGTGCCAGCAGTTACCGGCCCGTCGGGTACGAGCAGTACTTC. As protein: CASSYRPVGYEQYF.

This clonotype was detected many times. The chain joins TRBV29-1 to TRBJ1-2; 8 bases map to TRBD1. Germline V gene lookup returns CDR1 SQVTM and CDR2 ANQGSEA. The CDR3 has 12 amino acids. The V and J ends lost 6 bases and 6 bases, in that order; junction bases with no gene match: 6. Here the CDR3 reads CSVIRGRDGYTF. The CDR3, as DNA: TGCAGCGTCATCAGGGGGCGCGATGGCTACACCTTC.

This clonotype occurred many times. The chain uses TRBV12-3 or TRBV12-4 and TRBJ1-6, with D perhaps TRBD1 (5 bases). The CDR3 is 15 amino acids. V was pared by 5 bases and J by 9 bases, with 17 bases between. CDR3 amino acids: CASSPDGDGGSPLHF. The CDR3 nucleotides are TGTGCCAGCAGTCCAGACGGGGACGGGGGTTCACCCCTCCACTTT.

The genes are TRBV3-1 and TRBJ2-5; no firm D call. This CDR3 is 13 amino acids long. V was pared by 6 bases and J by 8 bases, with 16 bases between. In germline, CDR1 is LGHDT, CDR2 YNNKEL (reference sequence). The CDR3 bases are TGTGCCAGCAGTCCAGTGGGAATCGCCACCCAGTACTTC. It yields the protein CASSPVGIATQYF.

The rearrangement uses TRBV11-2 and TRBJ2-5, with 8 bases aligning to TRBD1. This CDR3 has 15 residues. Germline values: CDR1 SGHAT, CDR2 FQNNGV. V lost 2 bases to trimming and J lost 4 bases; unmatched junction nucleotides: 6. CDR3 nucleotides: TGTGCCAGCAGCTTATCAACAGGGGGGTCAGAGACCCAGTACTTC. Translating gives CASSLSTGGSETQYF.

V is TRBV7-6 and J is TRBJ2-3; a possible D gene is TRBD1 (5 bases). V shed 5 bases and J shed 8 bases, with 17 bases lying between them. CDR3 length: 14 residues. Germline values: CDR1 SGHVS, CDR2 FNYEAQ. The DNA for the CDR3 is TGTGCCAGCAGCGATTCCAGGGTTAGGGGTACGCAGTATTTT. It is translated as CASSDSRVRGTQYF. Full variable domain (missing parts from reference TRBV7-6 and TRBJ2-3): GAGVSQSPRYKVTKRGQDVALRCDPISGHVSLYWYRQALGQGPEFLTYFNYEAQQDKSGLPNDRFSAERPEGSISTLTIQRTEQRDSAMYRCASSDSRVRGTQYFGPGTRLTVL.

This clonotype was counted only a few times. V gene TRBV5-1 combines with J gene TRBJ2-1; D uncertain. This CDR3 contains 14 residues. The germline V and J ends were trimmed by 3 bases and 3 bases, with 10 bases remaining between them. Germline CDR1 is SGHRS and CDR2 is YFSETQ. CDR3 sequence reads: CASSSTPYYNEQFF. DNA of the CDR3: TGCGCCAGCAGCTCGACACCGTACTACAATGAGCAGTTCTTC. Full variable domain (outside the CDR3, taken from reference TRBV5-1 and TRBJ2-1): KAGVTQTPRYLIKTRGQQVTLSCSPISGHRSVSWYQQTPGQGLQFLFEYFSETQRNKGNFPGRFSGRQFSNSRSEMNVSTLELGDSALYLCASSSTPYYNEQFFGPGTRLTVL.

Only one count was recorded for this clonotype. The V gene is TRBV10-3, the J gene TRBJ2-5; the D is unclear. The V gene lost 5 bases and the J gene lost 5 bases, with 9 bases spanning the gap. There are 12 residues in the CDR3. Germline lookup yields CDR1 ENHRY and CDR2 SYGVKD. The CDR3 DNA is TGTGCCATCAGTCTGAGTCTTGAGACCCAGTACTTC. It codes for CAISLSLETQYF.

The V call is TRBV10-3, the J call TRBJ2-2, with D tentatively TRBD2 (6 bases). V was cut by 11 bases and J by 0 bases, with 16 bases left in between. This CDR3 spans 15 amino acids. Germline V gene lookup returns CDR1 ENHRY and CDR2 SYGVKD. CDR3 nucleotides: TGTGCCGCCAGGACGATAGCGGCGAACACCGGGGAGCTGTTTTTT. It specifies CAARTIAANTGELFF.

This chain links TRBV11-2 with TRBJ2-1; D might be TRBD1 or TRBD2, each matching 5 bases. The CDR3 consists of 15 residues. In germline, CDR1 is SGHAT, CDR2 FQNNGV. V lost 5 bases and J lost 7, with 18 bases in between. CDR3 amino acids: CASSDFHGTRNEQFF. The DNA for the CDR3 is TGTGCCAGCAGCGACTTCCACGGGACCCGGAATGAGCAGTTCTTC.

The chain links TRBV7-2 to TRBJ2-5, with D possibly TRBD2 on 5 matching bases. CDR3 length equals 16 residues. Per the germline V gene, CDR1 is SGHTA and CDR2 is FQGNSA. V was pared by 2 bases and J by 5 bases, with 18 bases between. The CDR3 DNA is TGTGCCAGCAGCTTATCTACGGGTCGGAGAGGGGAGACCCAGTACTTC. It codes for CASSLSTGRRGETQYF.

The genes are TRBV5-1 and TRBJ2-1; TRBD2 matches 15 bases. CDR3 length: 16 amino acids. Germline assignment: CDR1 SGHRS and CDR2 YFSETQ. Losses at the gene ends were 0 bases for V and 13 bases for J; bases not matched to a gene: 8. The CDR3 spells CASSLGGTSGRIFQFF. The CDR3 nucleotides read TGCGCCAGCAGCTTGGGAGGGACTAGCGGGAGGATCTTTCAGTTCTTC. Combining the CDR3 with reference TRBV5-1 and TRBJ2-1 gives the whole variable domain KAGVTQTPRYLIKTRGQQVTLSCSPISGHRSVSWYQQTPGQGLQFLFEYFSETQRNKGNFPGRFSGRQFSNSRSEMNVSTLELGDSALYLCASSLGGTSGRIFQFFGPGTRLTVL.

The J gene is TRBJ1-1, the V gene TRBV29-1; the D is unclear. The CDR3 runs 15 residues. CDR1 is SQVTM, CDR2 ANQGSEA, per germline. Deletions cut 0 bases from V and 1 base from J, with 12 bases between. CDR3 sequence reads: CSVEDRWASNTEAFF. The CDR3 nucleotides read TGCAGCGTTGAAGATCGCTGGGCCTCGAACACTGAAGCTTTCTTT. The full variable domain, with the rest looked up from reference TRBV29-1 and TRBJ1-1, is SAVISQKPSRDICQRGTSLTIQCQVDSQVTMMFWYRQQPGQSLTLIATANQGSEATYESGFVIDKFPISRPNLTFSTLTVSNMSPEDSSIYLCSVEDRWASNTEAFFGQGTRLTVV.

This chain uses TRBV7-2 with TRBJ1-6; unclear D gene. CDR3 length: 12 amino acids. CDR1 and CDR2 from the germline V gene are SGHTA and FQGNSA. The ends were cut back, 2 bases at V and 9 bases at J, with 5 bases in the middle. The CDR3 coding sequence is TGTGCCAGCAGCTTATATCCTTCACCCCTCCACTTT. Its protein is CASSLYPSPLHF.

This chain uses TRBV7-8 with TRBJ2-1; 10 bases are a match to TRBD2. CDR1 is SGHVS and CDR2 is FQNEAQ in the germline V gene. After removal of 3 bases from V and 6 bases from J, the junction contained 5 bases not matched to a gene. There are 15 residues in the CDR3. CDR3 loop: CASSFSSGRANEQFF. The DNA for the CDR3 is TGTGCCAGCAGCTTTTCCAGCGGGAGGGCCAATGAGCAGTTCTTC.

The chain combines TRBV14 with TRBJ2-2, with D perhaps being TRBD1 or TRBD2 (5 bases each). Trimming took off 1 base at V and 5 bases at J, with 17 bases between the two ends. Germline lookup yields CDR1 SGHDN and CDR2 FVKESK. The CDR3 runs 17 residues. CDR3 protein: CASSQAPGRKETGELFF. CDR3 nucleotide sequence: TGTGCCAGCAGCCAAGCCCCGGGACGGAAGGAAACCGGGGAGCTGTTTTTT.

The chain links TRBV7-2 to TRBJ1-1; D remains unclear. The CDR3 runs to 15 residues. Germline values: CDR1 SGHTA, CDR2 FQGNSA. Trimming shortened V by 9 bases and J by 4 bases, and 21 bases separated the two germline ends. The CDR3 is CARHFPLRRVTEAFF. CDR3 nucleotides: TGTGCCAGGCACTTCCCTCTACGACGGGTCACTGAAGCTTTCTTT.

This clonotype was detected a few times. The gene calls are TRBV5-1 and TRBJ1-1; D uncertain. The CDR3 runs to 14 residues. Germline lookup yields CDR1 SGHRS and CDR2 YFSETQ. Between the trimmed V and J ends, which lost 0 bases and 4 bases, there was a span of 10 bases. CDR3 nucleotides: TGCGCCAGCAGCTTGGAGGGCAGCAGCACTGAAGCTTTCTTT. Its translation: CASSLEGSSTEAFF.

This clonotype was picked up a small number of times. This sequence joins TRBV5-1 and TRBJ1-1; perhaps TRBD1 as D (5 bases). The CDR3 loop spans 18 amino acids. Germline CDR1 SGHRS, CDR2 YFSETQ. Trimming cost V 3 bases and J 0 bases, with 21 bases left between them. The CDR3 nucleotides are TGCGCCAGCAGCTCCCTTCCCCCAGGGTCCCGGATGAACACTGAAGCTTTCTTT. Its protein product is CASSSLPPGSRMNTEAFF.

V and J are TRBV3-1 and TRBJ2-7, with 7 bases lining up with TRBD1. Germline CDR1 and CDR2: LGHDT and YNNKEL (reference sequence). Trimming took 1 base from V and 7 from J; bases not matched to a gene: 7. The CDR3 consists of 14 residues. CDR3 protein: CASSQVATGKEQYF. Written as DNA, the CDR3 is TGTGCCAGCAGCCAAGTAGCGACAGGGAAAGAGCAGTACTTC.

This clonotype was counted a few times. The rearrangement uses TRBV5-1 and TRBJ2-5, with 12 nucleotides matching TRBD1. This CDR3 region has 16 residues. The germline V gene has CDR1 SGHRS and CDR2 YFSETQ. V lost 4 bases and J lost 1; bases outside the gene matches: 5. Here the CDR3 DNA reads TGCGCCAGCAGCCACGGGGGACAGGGGGCCCAAGAGACCCAGTACTTC. This sequence encodes CASSHGGQGAQETQYF.

This chain connects TRBV12-3 or TRBV12-4 to TRBJ2-5, with 10 bases matching TRBD2. The junction had 14 bases not matched to a gene; V was cut back by 5 bases and J by 5 bases. The CDR3 length is 17 residues. As DNA, the CDR3 is TGTGCCAGCAGTCCCCTCCAGAGCGGGGGGGCTCTGGAGACCCAGTACTTC. Translating it yields CASSPLQSGGALETQYF.

The rearrangement joins TRBV6-5 to TRBJ2-7, with TRBD2 matching over 9 bases. CDR1 is MNHEY and CDR2 is SVGAGI in the germline V gene. The CDR3 spans 17 residues. The junction had 11 bases not matched to a gene; V was cut back by 3 bases and J by 2 bases. CDR3 protein: CASSYGYRAGGTYEQYF. In nucleotides, the CDR3 is TGTGCCAGCAGTTATGGGTATCGAGCGGGGGGTACCTACGAGCAGTACTTC.

This clonotype has just a few counts. V gene TRBV9 combines with J gene TRBJ2-1, with D hard to call. CDR3 length: 14 residues. V was clipped by 0 bases and J by 6 bases, with 10 bases between them. From germline, CDR1 is SGDLS and CDR2 YYNGEE. DNA for the CDR3: TGTGCCAGCAGCGTAGACGTCAGCCCCAATGAGCAGTTCTTC. It specifies CASSVDVSPNEQFF. Supplemented by reference TRBV9 and TRBJ2-1, the full variable domain reads DSGVTQTPKHLITATGQRVTLRCSPRSGDLSVYWYQQSLDQGLQFLIQYYNGEERAKGNILERFSAQQFPDLHSELNLSSLELGDSALYFCASSVDVSPNEQFFGPGTRLTVL.

The rearrangement links TRBV4-3 to TRBJ2-7; a possible D gene is TRBD1 (6 bases). The CDR3 has 15 residues. Trimming took off 0 bases at V and 1 base at J, with 10 bases between the two ends. Germline CDR1 is LGHNA and CDR2 is YSLEER. The CDR3 DNA sequence: TGCGCCAGCAGCCAAGAGTGGACAGCATCCTACGAGCAGTACTTC. It yields the protein CASSQEWTASYEQYF.